The 28 T cell receptor beta chains listed next were all sequenced from one sample in a study of Ad26.COV2.S vaccination and SARS-CoV-2 variants. Profiled with immunoSEQ multiplex PCR; TCRdb holds only in-frame clones, not every one. The sample includes hundreds of thousands of clones, 92% of them seen just once. This specimen consisted of peripheral blood, obtained after recovery from COVID-19. These receptors were obtained from a human donor who had recovered from COVID-19.

The CDR3 DNA reads as TGTGCCAGCAGTTTATCTACCGTCAGGGACAATGAGCAGTTCTTC. It encodes CASSLSTVRDNEQFF. V gene TRBV27 combines with J gene TRBJ2-1; a weak D match, TRBD1 (5 bases). The CDR3 consists of 15 residues. The germline gives CDR1 MNHEY, CDR2 SMNVEV (reference sequence). Trimming shortened V by 0 bases and J by 5 bases, and 11 bases separated the two germline ends.

This chain connects TRBV5-4 to TRBJ1-1, with unresolved D. V lost 0 bases and J 2 bases, leaving 8 bases between the germline ends. The CDR3 totals 14 residues. Germline CDR1 is SGHNT and CDR2 is YYREEE (reference sequence). Here the CDR3 reads CASSLGRGNTEAFF. DNA for the CDR3: TGTGCCAGCAGCTTGGGACGGGGAAACACTGAAGCTTTCTTT.

V usage is TRBV11-2 and J usage is TRBJ2-7, with D perhaps being TRBD1 or TRBD2 (5 bases each). CDR3 size: 11 residues. The ends were cut back, 9 bases at V and 4 bases at J, with 10 bases in the middle. CDR1 and CDR2 (germline): SGHAT, FQNNGV. CDR3 loop: CASRGGYEQYF. The DNA for the CDR3 is TGTGCCAGTAGGGGCGGGTACGAGCAGTACTTC. Full variable domain (outside the CDR3, taken from reference TRBV11-2 and TRBJ2-7): EAGVAQSPRYKIIEKRQSVAFWCNPISGHATLYWYQQILGQGPKLLIQFQNNGVVDDSQLPKDRFSAERLKGVDSTLKIQPAKLEDSAVYLCASRGGYEQYFGPGTRLTVT.

The chain combines TRBV4-2 with TRBJ1-1; 9 nucleotides match TRBD1. This CDR3 spans 14 amino acids. Germline loops: CDR1 LGHNA, CDR2 YNFKEQ. V gave up 3 bases and J gave up 5 bases; unmatched junction bases: 4. Written as DNA, the CDR3 is TGTGCCAGCAGCCAGGACAGGGGTAGGACTGAAGCTTTCTTT. Protein product: CASSQDRGRTEAFF.

This clone was observed a single time. The chain is built from TRBV6-2 or TRBV6-3 and TRBJ1-2; D gene ambiguous. Germline values: CDR1 MNHEY, CDR2 SVGEGT. This CDR3 is built from 17 residues. Trimming took 6 bases from V and 4 from J, leaving 24 bases between them. The chain's CDR3 is CASSLSARRLLGYGYTF. The CDR3 DNA reads TGTGCCAGCAGCCTCTCCGCGCGACGGCTCCTTGGCTATGGCTACACCTTC.

This chain uses TRBV3-1 (or the pseudogene TRBV3-2) with TRBJ1-6; no definite D call. The ends were cut back, 3 bases at V and 8 bases at J, with 14 bases in the middle. The CDR3 extends over 15 amino acids. CDR1 and CDR2 from the germline V gene are LGHDT and YNNKEL (reference sequence). The CDR3: CASSHEVNSDSPLHF. CDR3 DNA sequence: TGTGCCAGCAGCCATGAGGTCAATAGCGATTCACCCCTCCACTTT.

The chain carries TRBV7-6 and TRBJ1-4, with D maybe TRBD1 (6 bases). The germline V gene encodes CDR1 SGHVS and CDR2 FNYEAQ. Trimming shortened V by 5 bases and J by 6 bases, and 22 bases separated the two germline ends. CDR3 length equals 17 residues. CDR3 in amino acids: CASSHGRDTPGDEKLFF. The CDR3 DNA is TGTGCCAGCAGCCACGGCCGGGACACCCCTGGGGATGAAAAACTGTTTTTT.

This chain uses TRBV24-1 with TRBJ1-2; D not certain. Deletions cut 7 bases from V and 4 bases from J, with 6 bases between. CDR3 length: 11 amino acids. Germline lookup yields CDR1 KGHDR and CDR2 SFDVKD. Written as DNA, the CDR3 is TGTGCCACCAGCGACGGCTATGGCTACACCTTC. It is translated as CATSDGYGYTF.

This clone has just one count. The rearrangement links TRBV19 to TRBJ1-1, with a possible D match to TRBD1 (5 bases). V gave up 4 bases and J gave up 6 bases, with 12 bases separating them. The CDR3 is made up of 13 amino acids. CDR1 is LNHDA and CDR2 is SQIVND in the germline V gene (reference sequence). This CDR3 reads CASSRWGRSEAFF. The CDR3 nucleotides are TGTGCCAGTAGTAGGTGGGGACGGTCTGAAGCTTTCTTT. Full variable domain (remainder filled in from reference TRBV19 and TRBJ1-1): DGGITQSPKYLFRKEGQNVTLSCEQNLNHDAMYWYRQDPGQGLRLIYYSQIVNDFQKGDIAEGYSVSREKKESFPLTVTSAQKNPTAFYLCASSRWGRSEAFFGQGTRLTVV.

The rearrangement links TRBV7-2 to TRBJ2-3; tentatively, D is TRBD2 (6 bases). In germline, CDR1 is SGHTA, CDR2 FQGNSA. V shed 5 bases and J shed 2 bases, with 8 bases lying between them. This CDR3 region has 13 residues. The CDR3 DNA reads as TGTGCCAGCAGCCGGGAGTACACAGATACGCAGTATTTT. Translation gives CASSREYTDTQYF.

The CDR3 protein is CASSFGGFTDTQYF. The CDR3 nucleotides read TGTGCCAGCAGTTTTGGGGGCTTCACAGATACGCAGTATTTT. The chain couples TRBV27 to TRBJ2-3; a possible D gene is TRBD1 (6 bases). The V and J ends lost 3 bases and 2 bases respectively, with 9 bases between them. This CDR3 spans 14 amino acids. Germline V CDR1 and CDR2: MNHEY, SMNVEV (reference sequence).

The CDR3 coding sequence is TGTGCCAGCTCACAAAAGGAGAACTATGGCTACACCTTC. This gives the protein CASSQKENYGYTF. The chain uses TRBV18 and TRBJ1-2; unclear D gene. This CDR3 has 13 amino acids. The V gene's germline CDR1 is KGHSH and CDR2 LQKENI. V was cut by 4 bases and J by 2 bases, with 8 bases left in between.

This clone was recorded a few times. The sample contains more than one DNA sequence encoding this CDR3. This CDR3 is CASRTANQPQHF. Here the CDR3 DNA reads TGTGCCAGCCGGACAGCTAATCAGCCCCAGCATTTT. The rearrangement joins TRBV19 to TRBJ1-5, with D tentatively TRBD1 (6 bases). V shed 9 bases and J shed 4 bases, with 10 bases lying between them. CDR3 size: 12 residues. The germline CDR1 and CDR2 sequences are LNHDA and SQIVND (reference sequence).

V gene TRBV5-4 combines with J gene TRBJ2-2; D is uncertain. The CDR3 is 14 amino acids. Trimming left V 4 bases short and J 2 bases short, with 9 bases between. Germline V gene data show CDR1 as SGHNT and CDR2 as YYREEE (reference sequence). The CDR3: CASSPGPNTGELFF. In DNA, the CDR3 is TGTGCCAGCAGCCCCGGGCCTAACACCGGGGAGCTGTTTTTT.

V is TRBV9 and J is TRBJ1-3; 8 bases match TRBD1. Looked up from germline, CDR1 is SGDLS and CDR2 is YYNGEE. V lost 0 bases and J lost 0; bases outside the gene matches: 5. The CDR3 is 17 amino acids. CDR3 in amino acids: CASSVEGQAVSGNTIYF. The CDR3 DNA follows: TGTGCCAGCAGCGTAGAGGGACAGGCTGTCTCTGGAAACACCATATATTTT.

This chain uses TRBV4-3 with TRBJ2-4, with TRBD1 as a possible D gene (7 bases). This CDR3 is 16 amino acids long. In germline, CDR1 is LGHNA, CDR2 YSLEER. V lost 0 bases, J lost 11 bases, and 20 bases lay in between. In nucleotides, the CDR3 is TGCGCCAGCAGCCAAGAGGCGGGACAGCAATTAGCTGTTCAGTACTTC. This encodes CASSQEAGQQLAVQYF.

J is TRBJ2-1 and V is TRBV4-3; D gene uncertain. Per germline, CDR1 LGHNA and CDR2 YSLEER. The CDR3 has 14 amino acids. V lost 0 bases and J lost 9, with 12 bases in between. CDR3 in DNA: TGCGCCAGCAGCCAAGAAATCGCCAATTTTGAGCAGTTCTTC. It translates to CASSQEIANFEQFF.

The genes are TRBV15 and TRBJ1-2; D not resolved. Per germline, CDR1 LNHNV and CDR2 YYDKDF (reference sequence). The CDR3 is made up of 16 amino acids. V lost 5 bases to trimming and J lost 2 bases, with 18 bases between them. CDR3 residues: CATSPHRRGVNYGYTF. DNA of the CDR3: TGTGCCACCAGCCCCCACCGGAGAGGCGTCAACTATGGCTACACCTTC.

The rearrangement links TRBV6-5 to TRBJ2-3; TRBD2 matches at 13 bases. Trimming removed 6 bases from V and 3 bases from J; junction bases left unmatched: 0. The V gene's germline CDR1 is MNHEY and CDR2 SVGAGI. CDR3 size: 14 residues. In nucleotides, the CDR3 is TGTGCCAGCAGACTAGCGGGGGGGACAGATACGCAGTATTTT. As protein: CASRLAGGTDTQYF.

This chain joins TRBV12-3 or TRBV12-4 and TRBJ1-1, with 8 bases fitting TRBD1. The CDR3 loop spans 12 amino acids. After removal of 6 bases from V and 8 bases from J, the junction contained 5 bases not matched to a gene. This CDR3 reads CASRRQGIEAFF. CDR3 in DNA: TGTGCCAGCAGGAGACAGGGGATCGAAGCTTTCTTT.

The V call is TRBV29-1, the J call TRBJ1-1; D gene unclear. This CDR3 spans 11 amino acids. Germline V gene lookup returns CDR1 SQVTM and CDR2 ANQGSEA. Trimming pared 5 bases from V and 6 bases from J, leaving 10 bases between. The DNA of the CDR3 is TGCAGCGTTACTACGCGATCTGAAGCTTTCTTT. This sequence encodes CSVTTRSEAFF.

The chain carries TRBV7-2 and TRBJ2-3, with TRBD2 matching over 12 bases. The V segment lost 4 bases and the J segment 6 bases; nucleotides outside the gene matches: 8. The CDR3 has 16 amino acids. Per germline, CDR1 SGHTA and CDR2 FQGNSA. CDR3 in DNA: TGTGCCAGCAGCTCCCCTAGCGGGGGGGCATGGGATACGCAGTATTTT. Amino acids: CASSSPSGGAWDTQYF.

The chain combines TRBV10-3 with TRBJ2-2; no clear D. From germline, CDR1 is ENHRY and CDR2 SYGVKD. Trimming stripped 3 bases from V and 2 bases from J, with 7 bases between. The CDR3 runs 14 residues. CDR3 in DNA: TGTGCCATCAGTGAATTTGCTAACACCGGGGAGCTGTTTTTT. Amino acids: CAISEFANTGELFF.

V and J are TRBV4-3 and TRBJ1-2, with 7 positions matching TRBD1. The CDR3 extends over 16 amino acids. The germline CDR1 and CDR2 sequences are LGHNA and YSLEER. The V segment lost 1 base and the J segment 4 bases; nucleotides outside the gene matches: 9. The CDR3 protein is CASSQVMGTDFYGYTF. Written as DNA, the CDR3 is TGCGCCAGCAGCCAAGTAATGGGGACAGACTTCTATGGCTACACCTTC.

This clone has more than one count but fewer than ten. The gene calls are TRBV18 and TRBJ1-2, with unresolved D. Germline V lookup: CDR1 KGHSH, CDR2 LQKENI. The CDR3 runs to 15 residues. Trimming stripped 2 bases from V and 3 bases from J, with 13 bases between. This CDR3 is CASSPKSGSDYGYTF. The CDR3 DNA is TGTGCCAGCTCACCAAAAAGCGGCAGTGACTATGGCTACACCTTC.

This chain uses TRBV29-1 with TRBJ1-1; D gene ambiguous. This CDR3 comprises 12 residues. V lost 4 bases, J lost 3 bases, and 9 bases lay in between. Germline CDR1 is SQVTM and CDR2 is ANQGSEA. CDR3 sequence: CSVVPGDTEAFF. In nucleotides, the CDR3 is TGCAGCGTTGTCCCGGGTGACACTGAAGCTTTCTTT.

The chain couples TRBV25-1 to TRBJ2-7; D unresolved. The CDR3 has 12 amino acids. V shed 6 bases and J shed 3 bases, with 9 bases lying between them. Germline V gene data show CDR1 as MGHDK and CDR2 as SYGVNS. The CDR3 spells CASRDVNYEQYF. DNA for the CDR3: TGTGCCAGCAGGGACGTTAACTACGAGCAGTACTTC.

This sequence joins TRBV6-2 or TRBV6-3 and TRBJ1-2; D gene uncertain. Germline CDR1 is MNHEY and CDR2 is SVGEGT. The ends were cut back, 0 bases at V and 4 bases at J, with 15 bases in the middle. This CDR3 comprises 16 residues. The DNA for the CDR3 is TGTGCCAGCAGTTACTCCTCCGGCCCCATCAGCTATGGCTACACCTTC. Translation: CASSYSSGPISYGYTF.